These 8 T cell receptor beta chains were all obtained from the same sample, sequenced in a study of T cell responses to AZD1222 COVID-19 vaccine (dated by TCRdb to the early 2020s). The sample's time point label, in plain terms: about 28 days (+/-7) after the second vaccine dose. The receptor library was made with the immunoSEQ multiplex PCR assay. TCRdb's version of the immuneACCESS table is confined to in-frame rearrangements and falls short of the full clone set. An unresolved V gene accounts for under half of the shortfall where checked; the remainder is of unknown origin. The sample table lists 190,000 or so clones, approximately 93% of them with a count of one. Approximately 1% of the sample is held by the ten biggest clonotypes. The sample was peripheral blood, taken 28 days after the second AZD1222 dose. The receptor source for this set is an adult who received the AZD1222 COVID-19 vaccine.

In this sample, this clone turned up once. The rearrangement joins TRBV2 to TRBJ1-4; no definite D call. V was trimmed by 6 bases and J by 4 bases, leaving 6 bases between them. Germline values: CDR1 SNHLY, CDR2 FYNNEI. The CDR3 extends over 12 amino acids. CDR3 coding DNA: TGTGCCAGCAGAGCGGGTAATGAAAAACTGTTTTTT. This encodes CASRAGNEKLFF. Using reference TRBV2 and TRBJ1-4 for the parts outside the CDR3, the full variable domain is EPEVTQTPSHQVTQMGQEVILRCVPISNHLYFYWYRQILGQKVEFLVSFYNNEISEKSEIFDDQFSVERPDGSNFTLKIRSTKLEDSAMYFCASRAGNEKLFFGSGTQLSVL.

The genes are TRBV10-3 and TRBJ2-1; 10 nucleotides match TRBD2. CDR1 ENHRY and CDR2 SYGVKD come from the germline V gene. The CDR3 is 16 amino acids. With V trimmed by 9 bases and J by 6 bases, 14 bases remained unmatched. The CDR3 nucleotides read TGTGCCATATCCCTCATGGCGCTAGCGGGGGTCAATGAGCAGTTCTTC. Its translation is CAISLMALAGVNEQFF.

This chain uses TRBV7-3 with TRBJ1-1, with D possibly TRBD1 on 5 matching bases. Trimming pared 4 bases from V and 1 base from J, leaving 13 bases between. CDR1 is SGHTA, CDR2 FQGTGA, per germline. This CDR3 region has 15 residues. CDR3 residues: CASSSGQLKNTEAFF. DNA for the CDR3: TGTGCCAGCAGCTCGGGGCAATTGAAGAACACTGAAGCTTTCTTT.

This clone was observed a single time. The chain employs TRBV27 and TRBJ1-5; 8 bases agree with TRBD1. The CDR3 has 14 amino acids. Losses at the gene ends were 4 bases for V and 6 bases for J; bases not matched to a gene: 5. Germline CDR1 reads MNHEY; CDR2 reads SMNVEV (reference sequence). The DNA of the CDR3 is TGTGCCAGCAGTTCTAAACAGGGGGTTCAGCCCCAGCATTTT. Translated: CASSSKQGVQPQHF.

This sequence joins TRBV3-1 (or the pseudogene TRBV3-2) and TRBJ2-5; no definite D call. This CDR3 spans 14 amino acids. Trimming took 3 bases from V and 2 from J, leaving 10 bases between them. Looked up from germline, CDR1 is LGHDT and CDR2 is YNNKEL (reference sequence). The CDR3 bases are TGTGCCAGCAGCCAGGCCGGGCCTCAAGAGACCCAGTACTTC. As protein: CASSQAGPQETQYF.

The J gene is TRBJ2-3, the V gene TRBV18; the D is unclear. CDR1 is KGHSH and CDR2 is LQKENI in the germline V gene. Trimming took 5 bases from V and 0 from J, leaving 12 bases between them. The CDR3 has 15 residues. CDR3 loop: CASSTSETSTDTQYF. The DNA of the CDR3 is TGTGCCAGCTCAACCTCAGAGACTAGCACAGATACGCAGTATTTT.

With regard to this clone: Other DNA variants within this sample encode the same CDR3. The CDR3 loop is CASSPGTNTEAFF. DNA of the CDR3: TGTGCCAGCTCACCAGGGACCAACACTGAAGCTTTCTTT. The chain combines TRBV18 with TRBJ1-1; the D gene is possibly TRBD1 (5 bases). V was shortened by 2 bases and J by 2 bases, with 6 bases between the two germline ends. The CDR3 has 13 residues. CDR1 KGHSH and CDR2 LQKENI come from the germline V gene.

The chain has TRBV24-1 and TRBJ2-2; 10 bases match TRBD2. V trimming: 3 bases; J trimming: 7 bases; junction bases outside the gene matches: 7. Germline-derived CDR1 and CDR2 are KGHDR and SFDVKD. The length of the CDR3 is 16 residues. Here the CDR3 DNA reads TGTGCCACCAGTGATCCAGCGGGGGGGCGGAACGGGGAGCTGTTTTTT. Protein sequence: CATSDPAGGRNGELFF.